Reported below is one T cell receptor (beta chain). The authors' processing: Estimates of nucleated cell counts were drawn from the amplification of reference gene primers. The table came from immunoSEQ multiplex PCR; TCRdb's copy has only in-frame clones and leaves some out. That table furnishes V, J and clone size, whereas the DNA furnished D and trimming. The sample shows about 670,000 clones, about nine tenths of them seen only once. These data originate in a study of blood T cell repertoires in COVID-19. Looking at the study overall: Sites in the United States, Italy and Spain provided acute and convalescent COVID-19 samples. In each case, the material was cDNA or gDNA derived from T cells, B-cell-depleted T cells, or PBMCs.

The germline CDR1 and CDR2 sequences are SGHNT and YENEEA. The CDR3 is made up of 14 amino acids. V lost 5 bases and J lost 7; bases outside the gene matches: 5. Material: peripheral blood. V usage is TRBV11-3 and J usage is TRBJ1-6; TRBD1 aligns across 7 bases. This TCR came from a woman aged 18-29 years with acute or convalescent COVID-19. Here the CDR3 DNA reads TGTGCCAGCAGCACGACAGGGCGCAATTCACCCCTCCACTTT. Translated: CASSTTGRNSPLHF.